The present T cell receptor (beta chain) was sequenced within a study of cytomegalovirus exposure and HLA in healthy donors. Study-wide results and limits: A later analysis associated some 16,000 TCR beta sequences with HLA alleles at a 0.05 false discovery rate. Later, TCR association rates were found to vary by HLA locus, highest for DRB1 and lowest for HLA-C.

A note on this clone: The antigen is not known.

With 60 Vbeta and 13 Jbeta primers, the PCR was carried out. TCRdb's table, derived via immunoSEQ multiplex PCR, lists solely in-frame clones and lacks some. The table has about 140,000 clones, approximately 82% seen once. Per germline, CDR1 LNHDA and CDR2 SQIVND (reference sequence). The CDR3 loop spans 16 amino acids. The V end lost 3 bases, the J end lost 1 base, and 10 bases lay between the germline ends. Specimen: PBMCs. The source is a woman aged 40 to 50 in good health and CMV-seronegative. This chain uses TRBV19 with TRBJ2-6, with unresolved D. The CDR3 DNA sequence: TGTGCCAGTAGTATCCGTACCGGGTCTGGGGCCAACGTCCTGACTTTC. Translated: CASSIRTGSGANVLTF. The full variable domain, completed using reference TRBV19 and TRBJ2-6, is DGGITQSPKYLFRKEGQNVTLSCEQNLNHDAMYWYRQDPGQGLRLIYYSQIVNDFQKGDIAEGYSVSREKKESFPLTVTSAQKNPTAFYLCASSIRTGSGANVLTFGAGSRLTVL.